One sample yielded the 15 T cell receptor beta chains listed below, sequenced in a study of lymphopenia after photon versus proton radiotherapy. Libraries were prepared by immunoSEQ multiplex PCR; TCRdb keeps only in-frame clonotypes and omits some of them. The table shows more than 15,000 clones, with approximately 90% occurring only once. The sample was peripheral blood, taken from a patient treated with photon-based radiotherapy. The receptors derive from a man aged 55 to 70 with pancreatic cancer.

The genes are TRBV4-1 and TRBJ2-1; 8 nucleotides align to TRBD2. The J segment lost 12 bases and the V segment lost 2 bases, leaving 3 bases of the junction unmatched. The CDR3 is 12 amino acids. Germline CDR1 is MGHRA and CDR2 is YSYEKL. The CDR3 coding sequence is TGCGCCAGCAGCCAACCGCTAGCGGGGCAGTTCTTC. Its translation: CASSQPLAGQFF.

V usage is TRBV10-3 and J usage is TRBJ1-2; D might be TRBD1 (6 bases). V lost 2 bases to trimming and J lost 3 bases, with 13 bases between them. Germline V gene sequence: CDR1 ENHRY, CDR2 SYGVKD. The CDR3 runs 15 residues. CDR3 region: CAISEGGGDYYGYTF. Here the CDR3 DNA reads TGTGCCATCAGTGAGGGAGGGGGGGATTACTATGGCTACACCTTC.

This clone showed up just once. The chain combines TRBV29-1 with TRBJ2-7; 10 bases align to TRBD2. With 4 bases clipped from V and 4 bases from J, the junction kept 10 bases outside the gene matches. The CDR3 length is 15 residues. The germline gives CDR1 SQVTM, CDR2 ANQGSEA. CDR3 in DNA: TGCAGCGTTGGTGGGTTAGCGGGGGGCCGGTACGAGCAGTACTTC. It translates to CSVGGLAGGRYEQYF.

The rearrangement links TRBV19 to TRBJ2-3, with 9 nucleotides matching TRBD2. Trimming cost V 2 bases and J 4 bases; bases outside gene matches: 4. The length of the CDR3 is 15 residues. Germline V gene data show CDR1 as LNHDA and CDR2 as SQIVND (reference sequence). The CDR3 region has the DNA TGTGCCAGTAGTATACGGCGGGGGGGCTCAGATACGCAGTATTTT. Translation: CASSIRRGGSDTQYF.

The chain is built from TRBV6-6 and TRBJ1-1; TRBD1 matches at 8 bases. This CDR3 has 15 residues. Germline values: CDR1 MNHNY, CDR2 SVGAGI (reference sequence). The junction had 7 bases not matched to a gene; V was cut back by 2 bases and J by 5 bases. This chain's CDR3 is CASSYARGRMTEAFF. CDR3 nucleotide sequence: TGTGCCAGCAGTTACGCCAGGGGGCGAATGACTGAAGCTTTCTTT.

The chain has TRBV6-5 and TRBJ1-6; D gene ambiguous. Germline CDR1 is MNHEY and CDR2 is SVGAGI. The CDR3 consists of 15 residues. V was clipped by 6 bases and J by 4 bases, with 13 bases between them. The CDR3 here is CASRQNQIYNSPLHF. CDR3 nucleotides: TGTGCCAGCAGACAGAACCAAATTTATAATTCACCCCTCCACTTT.

On this clone: The same CDR3 is also encoded by other DNA sequences in this sample. The chain is built from TRBV2 and TRBJ1-1; unclear D gene. This CDR3 is 13 amino acids long. The germline CDR1 and CDR2 sequences are SNHLY and FYNNEI. The CDR3 here is CASSRRPNTEAFF. CDR3 sequence (DNA): TGTGCTAGCTCCCGTAGACCGAACACTGAAGCTTTCTTT.

The chain employs TRBV19 and TRBJ1-2; TRBD1 matches 8 bases. In germline, CDR1 is LNHDA, CDR2 SQIVND (reference sequence). The CDR3 runs to 16 residues. Trimming took 0 bases from V and 4 from J; bases not matched to a gene: 7. The CDR3 reads CASSIEATGDFYGYTF. The CDR3, as DNA: TGTGCCAGTAGTATAGAGGCGACAGGGGATTTCTATGGCTACACCTTC.

As for this clone: The junction differs from germline at one of its ends, possibly a read error. The chain carries TRBV20-1 and TRBJ2-2; D tentatively fits TRBD1 or TRBD2 (6 bases each). The V gene's germline CDR1 is DFQATT and CDR2 SNEGSKA (reference sequence). The CDR3 loop spans 11 amino acids. The CDR3 spells CSARGGGGLRF. The CDR3, as DNA: TGCAGTGCCAGGGGTGGAGGGGGGCTACGTTTT.

The count of this clone is one. Other DNA sequences in this sample translate to the same CDR3. The V gene is TRBV9, the J gene TRBJ2-3; no clear D gene. Germline V gene data show CDR1 as SGDLS and CDR2 as YYNGEE. The CDR3 extends over 14 amino acids. The V end lost 2 bases, the J end lost 1 base, and 8 bases lay between the germline ends. The CDR3 nucleotides are TGTGCCAGCAGCGTGTCCACAGGCACAGATACGCAGTATTTT. Protein product: CASSVSTGTDTQYF.

V and J are TRBV5-5 and TRBJ2-5; D call uncertain. The V end lost 0 bases, the J end lost 1 base, and 4 bases lay between the germline ends. Looked up from germline, CDR1 is SGHKS and CDR2 is YYEKEE (reference sequence). There are 13 residues in the CDR3. The CDR3: CASSLVGQETQYF. In DNA, the CDR3 is TGTGCCAGCAGCTTGGTCGGCCAAGAGACCCAGTACTTC.

The rearrangement links TRBV29-1 to TRBJ2-2; D unclear. V lost 4 bases to trimming and J lost 3 bases, with 12 bases between them. Germline CDR1 SQVTM, CDR2 ANQGSEA. This CDR3 region has 14 residues. CDR3 amino acids: CSVGRGIDTGELFF. The CDR3 DNA sequence: TGCAGCGTTGGTAGAGGAATCGACACCGGGGAGCTGTTTTTT.

The genes are TRBV16 and TRBJ2-5; D ambiguous. Trimming removed 1 base from V and 2 bases from J, with 8 bases in between. The CDR3 extends over 14 amino acids. Looked up from germline, CDR1 is KGHSY and CDR2 is FQNENV. CDR3 coding DNA: TGTGCCAGCAGCCAATGGGTCCGACAAGAGACCCAGTACTTC. It is translated as CASSQWVRQETQYF.

The chain recombines TRBV30 with TRBJ1-3; D is unresolved. This CDR3 is built from 11 residues. From germline, CDR1 is GTSNPN and CDR2 SVGIG (reference sequence). Trimming cost V 6 bases and J 8 bases, with 11 bases left between them. The CDR3 DNA reads as TGTGCCTGCCTTTCGGTTGACACCATATATTTT. The encoded protein is CACLSVDTIYF.

Comment on this clone: Germline and junction disagree at one end, which may indicate a read error. The chain uses TRBV15 and TRBJ2-1, with D tentatively TRBD1 or TRBD2 (5 bases each). There are 14 residues in the CDR3. Germline lookup yields CDR1 LNHNV and CDR2 YYDKDF (reference sequence). CDR3 bases: TGTGCCACCAGCCCCCAGGGAGCCCCCAATAAGCAGTTCTTC. It yields the protein CATSPQGAPNKQFF.